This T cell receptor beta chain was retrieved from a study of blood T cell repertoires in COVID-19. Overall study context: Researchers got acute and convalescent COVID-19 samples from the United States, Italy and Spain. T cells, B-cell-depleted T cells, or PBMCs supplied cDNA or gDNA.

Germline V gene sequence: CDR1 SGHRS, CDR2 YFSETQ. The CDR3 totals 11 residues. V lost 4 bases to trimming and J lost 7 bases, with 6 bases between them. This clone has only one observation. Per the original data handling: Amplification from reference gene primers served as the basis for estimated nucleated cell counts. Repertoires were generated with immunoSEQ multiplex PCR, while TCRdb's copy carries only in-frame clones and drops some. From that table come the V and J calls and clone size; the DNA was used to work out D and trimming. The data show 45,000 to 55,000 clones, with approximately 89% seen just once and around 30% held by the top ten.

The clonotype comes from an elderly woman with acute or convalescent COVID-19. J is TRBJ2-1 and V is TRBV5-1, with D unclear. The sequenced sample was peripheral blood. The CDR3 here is CASSLTNEQFF. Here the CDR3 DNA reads TGCGCCAGCAGCCTGACTAATGAGCAGTTCTTC.